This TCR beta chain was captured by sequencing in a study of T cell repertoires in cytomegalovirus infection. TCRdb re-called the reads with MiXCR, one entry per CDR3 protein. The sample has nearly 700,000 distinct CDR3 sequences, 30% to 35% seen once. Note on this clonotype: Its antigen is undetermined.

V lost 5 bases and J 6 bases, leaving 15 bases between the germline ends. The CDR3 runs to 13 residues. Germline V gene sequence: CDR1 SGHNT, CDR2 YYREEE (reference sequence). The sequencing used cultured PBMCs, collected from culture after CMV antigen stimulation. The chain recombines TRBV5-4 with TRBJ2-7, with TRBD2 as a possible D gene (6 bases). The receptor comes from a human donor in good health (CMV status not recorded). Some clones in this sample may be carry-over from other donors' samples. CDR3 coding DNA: TGTGCCAGCAGTCCTCTAGCGAGGGGCGAGCAGTACTTC. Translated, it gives CASSPLARGEQYF. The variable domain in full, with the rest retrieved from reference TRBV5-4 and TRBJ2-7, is ETGVTQSPTHLIKTRGQQVTLRCSSQSGHNTVSWYQQALGQGPQFIFQYYREEENGRGNFPPRFSGLQFPNYSSELNVNALELDDSALYLCASSPLARGEQYFGPGTRLTVT.